This entry is about one T cell receptor (beta chain). CDR1 is MNHEY, CDR2 SMNVEV, per germline (reference sequence). This CDR3 contains 18 residues. Trimming at V came to 5 bases and at J to 4 bases, leaving 18 bases not matched to a gene. This table comes from immunoSEQ multiplex PCR, and its TCRdb copy is limited to in-frame clones, with some not included. The sample includes hundreds of thousands of clones, around 87% of them seen just once. The sample belongs to a study of blood T cell repertoires in COVID-19. Study-wide context: The United States, Italy and Spain supplied acute and convalescent COVID-19 samples. The analysed material was cDNA or gDNA that came from T cells, B-cell-depleted T cells, or PBMCs.

Sequenced material: peripheral blood. The TCR comes from a woman in her thirties or forties with COVID-19, enrolled during active disease. The V gene is TRBV27, the J gene TRBJ2-5; 8 nucleotides line up with TRBD2. The CDR3 spells CASSLDLRGGRNRETQYF. The CDR3 nucleotides are TGTGCCAGCAGTCTGGACCTTCGGGGGGGCCGTAATAGAGAGACCCAGTACTTC.